The clone carrying this T cell receptor (beta chain) was counted only a few times. Its specificity is unknown. The data originate from a study of human T cells and chemical hapten exposure. Overall study findings and caveats: Once DPC sensitization occurred, TCRs above 1 in 1000 frequency showed no change.

Time point of the sample: healthy volunteer bleed at 2 weeks. RNA extraction used unfractionated whole blood as the source of total RNA. Unique molecular identifiers were affixed to discrete cDNA molecules within the library. Authors' processing steps: Samples had a median of roughly 100,000 TCRs, ranging 23,224 to 690,600. One entry per CDR3 protein results from TCRdb running MiXCR on the RACE reads. The V and J calls here are based on TCRdb, not the publication. The table lists approximately 97,000 distinct CDR3 sequences, 8.5% to 9% of them singletons, with around 3% in the top ten. Germline V lookup: CDR1 SGHRS, CDR2 YFSETQ. The CDR3 spans 12 residues. V was clipped by 1 base and J by 4 bases, with 4 bases between them.

The chain employs TRBV5-1 and TRBJ2-3; D unclear. This receptor was obtained from a female donor in good health. Some clones in this sample may be carry-over from other donors' samples. Sequences were obtained from whole blood. DNA for the CDR3: TGCGCCAGCAGCTTGAACGCAGATACGCAGTATTTT. Protein product: CASSLNADTQYF.